Presented here are 24 T cell receptor beta chains from one specimen sequenced in a study of immune evolution from preneoplasia to lung adenocarcinoma. TCRdb keeps only in-frame clones here, not all; method: immunoSEQ multiplex PCR. Counted here are several thousand clones, approximately 80% occurring once; the ten biggest clones make up 7.6%. Sequenced sample: FFPE lung adenocarcinoma in situ tissue. The receptors were sampled from a donor at least 70 years old with lung adenocarcinoma.

The V and J genes are TRBV19 and TRBJ1-1, with D uncertain. Trimming took 4 bases from V and 4 from J, leaving 16 bases between them. Germline V gene sequence: CDR1 LNHDA, CDR2 SQIVND (reference sequence). The CDR3 is made up of 15 amino acids. CDR3 sequence reads: CASSTPAVGITEAFF. CDR3 in DNA: TGTGCCAGTAGTACACCCGCCGTGGGGATCACTGAAGCTTTCTTT.

The genes are TRBV7-3 and TRBJ1-2, with D perhaps TRBD1 (6 bases). The CDR3 has 13 residues. Germline lookup yields CDR1 SGHTA and CDR2 FQGTGA. Trimming pared 2 bases from V and 8 bases from J, leaving 12 bases between. This chain's CDR3 is CASSLGAGAGYTF. CDR3 sequence (DNA): TGTGCCAGCAGCTTAGGGGCAGGGGCCGGCTACACCTTC.

The rearrangement joins TRBV2 to TRBJ1-5; D not certain. V gave up 0 bases and J gave up 8 bases, with 8 bases separating them. This CDR3 has 13 residues. Germline V gives CDR1 SNHLY, CDR2 FYNNEI. In DNA form, the CDR3 reads TGTGCCAGCAGTGAAGCGGTATTTGAGCCCCAGCATTTT. Translation gives CASSEAVFEPQHF.

J is TRBJ2-7 and V is TRBV7-5; TRBD1 reflects the table's D call only, with no check against the DNA. TRBV7-5 is termed a pseudogene. This CDR3 is 13 amino acids long. The DNA for the CDR3 is TGTGCCAGCAGCTTACAGTACTCCTACGAGCAGTACTTC. Translation gives CASSLQYSYEQYF.

This chain links TRBV12-5 with TRBJ2-5; 7 positions agree with TRBD2. CDR3 length: 15 residues. CDR1 is LGHNT, CDR2 FRNRAP, per germline. J gave up 7 bases and V 1 base, and 9 bases lay outside the gene matches. The CDR3 DNA is TGTGCTAGTGGTTTGGAGGGGAGGGCCATTGTGACCCAGTACTTC. It translates to CASGLEGRAIVTQYF.

The chain is built from TRBV2 and TRBJ2-2; TRBD2 matches 9 bases. The CDR3 covers 15 residues. The J segment lost 5 bases and the V segment lost 6 bases, leaving 7 bases of the junction unmatched. Looked up from germline, CDR1 is SNHLY and CDR2 is FYNNEI. Here the CDR3 reads CASSGQAGGTGELFF. In DNA, the CDR3 is TGTGCCAGCAGCGGGCAAGCGGGAGGAACCGGGGAGCTGTTTTTT. Drawing the rest from reference TRBV2 and TRBJ2-2, the complete variable domain is EPEVTQTPSHQVTQMGQEVILRCVPISNHLYFYWYRQILGQKVEFLVSFYNNEISEKSEIFDDQFSVERPDGSNFTLKIRSTKLEDSAMYFCASSGQAGGTGELFFGEGSRLTVL.

This clone was observed once. In nucleotides, the CDR3 is TGTGCCAGCTCACCACGGGGACAAAGGAATGAAAAACTGTTTTTT. This codes for CASSPRGQRNEKLFF. The genes are TRBV18 and TRBJ1-4; D is possibly TRBD1 (6 bases). V was cut by 1 base and J by 5 bases, with 11 bases left in between. CDR1 is KGHSH, CDR2 LQKENI, per germline. The CDR3 loop spans 15 amino acids.

The chain joins TRBV4-1 to TRBJ2-1, with D perhaps TRBD2 (6 bases). The CDR3 has 19 amino acids. Germline V CDR1 and CDR2: MGHRA, YSYEKL. Trimming pared 0 bases from V and 4 bases from J, leaving 22 bases between. Here the CDR3 reads CASSQDGAGGLLGYNEQFF. CDR3 DNA sequence: TGCGCCAGCAGCCAAGATGGAGCGGGCGGACTATTGGGATACAATGAGCAGTTCTTC.

The chain is built from TRBV30 and TRBJ1-2, with 11 bases matching TRBD1. The germline CDR1 and CDR2 sequences are GTSNPN and SVGIG (reference sequence). The ends lost 5 bases at V and 9 bases at J; junction bases unmatched: 5. The CDR3 has 12 amino acids. Written as DNA, the CDR3 is TGTGCCTGGGTCGGACAGGGGGCAAGCTACACCTTC. Translated, it gives CAWVGQGASYTF.

The rearrangement uses TRBV27 and TRBJ2-7; TRBD2 matches 10 bases. Germline V gene data show CDR1 as MNHEY and CDR2 as SMNVEV (reference sequence). The CDR3 length is 15 residues. The junction had 1 base not matched to a gene; V was cut back by 0 bases and J by 2 bases. The CDR3 here is CASSLSTSGTYEQYF. CDR3 nucleotide sequence: TGTGCCAGCAGTTTATCTACTAGCGGGACCTACGAGCAGTACTTC.

The chain has TRBV29-1 and TRBJ2-1; D not resolved. Per germline, CDR1 SQVTM and CDR2 ANQGSEA. The V and J ends lost 4 bases and 0 bases respectively, with 10 bases between them. This CDR3 comprises 14 residues. CDR3 region: CSVGHTGSYNEQFF. The CDR3 nucleotides are TGCAGCGTTGGTCATACCGGCTCCTACAATGAGCAGTTCTTC.

J is TRBJ2-3 and V is TRBV11-3; TRBD1 matches at 10 bases. Germline V gene data show CDR1 as SGHNT and CDR2 as YENEEA. V lost 5 bases to trimming and J lost 6 bases; unmatched junction nucleotides: 5. This CDR3 spans 14 amino acids. CDR3 amino acids: CASSPDRGRDTQYF. As DNA, the CDR3 is TGTGCCAGCAGCCCTGACAGGGGGCGGGATACGCAGTATTTT.

V gene TRBV7-6 combines with J gene TRBJ2-4; tentative D call: TRBD1 (5 bases). V was clipped by 5 bases and J by 1 base, with 9 bases between them. The CDR3 is 14 residues long. The germline V gene has CDR1 SGHVS and CDR2 FNYEAQ. The chain's CDR3 is CASSPGIAKNIQYF. The CDR3 DNA sequence: TGTGCCAGCAGCCCAGGGATTGCCAAAAACATTCAGTACTTC.

The J gene is TRBJ2-6, the V gene TRBV28; a weak D match, TRBD1 (6 bases). CDR1 is MDHEN, CDR2 SYDVKM, per germline. Trimming removed 7 bases from V and 1 base from J, with 8 bases in between. The CDR3 sequence is 14 residues long. The CDR3 reads CASNQGSGANVLTF. The CDR3 nucleotides are TGTGCCAGCAACCAGGGGTCTGGGGCCAACGTCCTGACTTTC.

The rearrangement links TRBV10-3 to TRBJ2-7; D remains ambiguous. CDR1 is ENHRY, CDR2 SYGVKD, per germline. CDR3 length equals 14 residues. V was cut by 0 bases and J by 2 bases, with 8 bases left in between. The DNA of the CDR3 is TGTGCCATCAGTGAGTCGTTGGAAACCTACGAGCAGTACTTC. Its translation is CAISESLETYEQYF.

This chain connects TRBV15 to TRBJ1-5; TRBD1 matches 8 bases. The CDR3 covers 16 residues. The V segment lost 4 bases and the J segment 1 base; nucleotides outside the gene matches: 6. In germline, CDR1 is LNHNV, CDR2 YYDKDF (reference sequence). The CDR3 reads CATSTDRVRSNQPQHF. The DNA of the CDR3 is TGTGCCACCAGCACGGACAGGGTTCGGAGCAATCAGCCCCAGCATTTT.

This chain links TRBV7-3 with TRBJ2-2, with unresolved D. The V gene lost 4 bases and the J gene lost 6 bases, with 9 bases spanning the gap. The CDR3 has 13 amino acids. The V gene's germline CDR1 is SGHTA and CDR2 FQGTGA. CDR3: CASSSSVAGELFF. CDR3 DNA sequence: TGTGCCAGCAGCTCCTCGGTGGCCGGGGAGCTGTTTTTT.

The rearrangement joins TRBV28 to TRBJ1-1; a possible D gene is TRBD1 (5 bases). CDR3 size: 16 residues. The germline CDR1 and CDR2 sequences are MDHEN and SYDVKM. Trimming cost V 6 bases and J 3 bases, with 20 bases left between them. For the CDR3, the DNA is TGTGCCAGCAGCATTCGGAGGAGGGGAGTGTACACTGAAGCTTTCTTT. It is translated as CASSIRRRGVYTEAFF. The full variable domain, completed using reference TRBV28 and TRBJ1-1, is DVKVTQSSRYLVKRTGEKVFLECVQDMDHENMFWYRQDPGLGLRLIYFSYDVKMKEKGDIPEGYSVSREKKERFSLILESASTNQTSMYLCASSIRRRGVYTEAFFGQGTRLTVV.

The chain links TRBV2 to TRBJ2-3; 10 nucleotides line up with TRBD1. Germline CDR1 SNHLY, CDR2 FYNNEI. CDR3 length equals 14 residues. Trimming at V came to 6 bases and at J to 3 bases, leaving 3 bases not matched to a gene. This CDR3 is CASRGQGWTDTQYF. CDR3 DNA: TGTGCCAGCAGGGGACAGGGGTGGACAGATACGCAGTATTTT.

The DNA for the CDR3 is TGTGCCAGCAGTCAGACATTGCTGGACGGCCGGGAGCTGTTTTTT. Its translation: CASSQTLLDGRELFF. The chain couples TRBV7-9 to TRBJ2-2; D is uncertain. CDR3 length equals 15 residues. The V gene's germline CDR1 is SEHNR and CDR2 FQNEAQ (reference sequence). The V and J ends lost 6 bases and 9 bases respectively, with 20 bases between them.

The rearrangement links TRBV5-8 to TRBJ1-1; no clear D gene. Trimming removed 1 base at V and 5 bases at J, with 0 bases between. Germline V gene sequence: CDR1 SGHTS, CDR2 YDEGEE. The CDR3 length is 10 residues. CDR3 sequence: CASSLTEAFF. In nucleotides, the CDR3 is TGTGCCAGCAGCTTGACTGAAGCTTTCTTT.

The V call is TRBV19, the J call TRBJ1-1; 8 bases align to TRBD1. The V gene's germline CDR1 is LNHDA and CDR2 SQIVND (reference sequence). There are 16 residues in the CDR3. Trimming removed 0 bases from V and 6 bases from J; junction bases left unmatched: 9. The CDR3 region has the DNA TGTGCCAGTAGTATAGATCAATCCAGGGGGCTCGCTGAAGCTTTCTTT. Translation: CASSIDQSRGLAEAFF.

The chain combines TRBV7-6 with TRBJ1-4; D remains unclear. The V gene's germline CDR1 is SGHVS and CDR2 FNYEAQ. CDR3 size: 15 residues. The germline V and J ends were trimmed by 1 base and 1 base, with 7 bases remaining between them. The DNA of the CDR3 is TGTGCCAGCAGCTTAGGGCGGAGAACTAATGAAAAACTGTTTTTT. Translated, it gives CASSLGRRTNEKLFF.

V is TRBV5-1 and J is TRBJ1-1; the D is unclear. V lost 2 bases and J lost 0, with 8 bases in between. This CDR3 contains 14 residues. Germline assignment: CDR1 SGHRS and CDR2 YFSETQ. CDR3 protein: CASSFARMNTEAFF. The CDR3 bases are TGCGCCAGCAGCTTTGCCCGGATGAACACTGAAGCTTTCTTT.